This T cell receptor (beta chain) was documented in a study of blood T cells in healthy people across ages. Study outcomes and limitations: Estimates drawn from one million T cells were deemed to understate diversity.

A second PCR, run for roughly 6 to 11 cycles, used a sample-barcoded 5' primer plus a J-beta primer mix. Every cDNA molecule bore a tag from a template-switch adaptor containing 12 random nucleotides. TCRdb itself ran the 5' RACE reads through MiXCR, one entry per CDR3 protein. The sample carries about 1.8 million distinct CDR3 sequences, 49% recorded once. The germline V gene encodes CDR1 MNHEY and CDR2 SVGAGI. The CDR3 consists of 14 residues. The V gene lost 1 base and the J gene lost 4 bases, with 5 bases spanning the gap. The table lists this clonotype with a few counts. As yet, its antigen is unknown.

The TCR was taken from a woman aged 40 to 50 in good health. Sequences were obtained from blood. The chain recombines TRBV6-5 with TRBJ2-6; D gene uncertain. The CDR3 nucleotides read TGTGCCAGCAGTTACTTGGGGGGGGCCAACGTCCTGACTTTC. It is translated as CASSYLGGANVLTF.